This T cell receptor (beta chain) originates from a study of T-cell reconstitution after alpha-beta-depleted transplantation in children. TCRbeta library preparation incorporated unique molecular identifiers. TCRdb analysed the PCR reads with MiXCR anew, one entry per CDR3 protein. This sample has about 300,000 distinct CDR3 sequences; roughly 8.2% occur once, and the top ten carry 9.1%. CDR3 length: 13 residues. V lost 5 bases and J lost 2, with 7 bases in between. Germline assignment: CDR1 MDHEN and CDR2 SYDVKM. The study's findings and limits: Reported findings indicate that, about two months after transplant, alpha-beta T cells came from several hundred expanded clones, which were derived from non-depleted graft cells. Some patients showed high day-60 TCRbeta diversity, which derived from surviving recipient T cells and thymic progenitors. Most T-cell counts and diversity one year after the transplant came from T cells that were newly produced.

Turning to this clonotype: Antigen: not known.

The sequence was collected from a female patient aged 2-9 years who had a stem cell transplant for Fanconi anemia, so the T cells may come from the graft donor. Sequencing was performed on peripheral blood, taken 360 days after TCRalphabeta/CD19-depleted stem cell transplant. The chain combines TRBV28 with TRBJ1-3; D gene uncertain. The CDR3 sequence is CASSHHPGNTIYF. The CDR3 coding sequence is TGTGCCAGCAGTCACCATCCTGGAAACACCATATATTTT.